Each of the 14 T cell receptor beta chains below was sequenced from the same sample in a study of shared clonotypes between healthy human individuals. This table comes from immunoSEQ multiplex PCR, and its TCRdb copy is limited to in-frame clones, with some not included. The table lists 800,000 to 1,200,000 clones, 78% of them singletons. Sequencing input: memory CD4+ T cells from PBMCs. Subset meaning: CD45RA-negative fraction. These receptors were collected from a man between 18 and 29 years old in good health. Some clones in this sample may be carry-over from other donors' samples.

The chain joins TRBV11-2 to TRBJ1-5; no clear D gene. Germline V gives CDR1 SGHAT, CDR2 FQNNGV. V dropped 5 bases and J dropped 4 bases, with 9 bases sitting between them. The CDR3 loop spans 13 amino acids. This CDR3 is CASSAGMNQPQHF. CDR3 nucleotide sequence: TGTGCCAGCAGCGCCGGGATGAATCAGCCCCAGCATTTT.

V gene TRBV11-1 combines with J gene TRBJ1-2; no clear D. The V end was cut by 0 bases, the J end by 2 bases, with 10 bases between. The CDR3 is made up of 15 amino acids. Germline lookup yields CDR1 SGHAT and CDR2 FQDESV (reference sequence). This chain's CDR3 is CASSLAREENYGYTF. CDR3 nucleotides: TGTGCCAGCAGCTTAGCCCGGGAAGAAAACTATGGCTACACCTTC.

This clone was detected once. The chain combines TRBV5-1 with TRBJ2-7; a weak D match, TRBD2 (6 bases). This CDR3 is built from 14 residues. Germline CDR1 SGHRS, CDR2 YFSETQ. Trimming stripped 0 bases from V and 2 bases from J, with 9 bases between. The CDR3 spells CASSLGPGAYEQYF. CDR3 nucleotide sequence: TGCGCCAGCAGCTTGGGTCCGGGGGCCTACGAGCAGTACTTC.

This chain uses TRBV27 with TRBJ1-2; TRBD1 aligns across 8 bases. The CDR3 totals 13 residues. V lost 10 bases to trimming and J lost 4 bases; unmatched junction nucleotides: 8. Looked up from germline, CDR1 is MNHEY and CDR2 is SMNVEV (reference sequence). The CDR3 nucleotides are TGTGCCAACCTCAGGGGGCCGAGCTATGGCTACACCTTC. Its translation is CANLRGPSYGYTF.

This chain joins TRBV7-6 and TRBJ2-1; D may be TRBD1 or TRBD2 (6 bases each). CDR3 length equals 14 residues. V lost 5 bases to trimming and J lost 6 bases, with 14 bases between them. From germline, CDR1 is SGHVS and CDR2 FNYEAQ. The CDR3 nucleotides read TGTGCCAGCAGCCAAGCTGAGGGGGGCAATGAGCAGTTCTTC. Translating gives CASSQAEGGNEQFF.

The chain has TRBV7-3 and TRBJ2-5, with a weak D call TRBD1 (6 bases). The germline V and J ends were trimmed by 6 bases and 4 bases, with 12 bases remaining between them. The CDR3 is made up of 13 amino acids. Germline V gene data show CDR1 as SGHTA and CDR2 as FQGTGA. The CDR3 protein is CASSRLGGETQYF. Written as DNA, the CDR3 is TGTGCCAGCAGTCGTCTAGGGGGAGAGACCCAGTACTTC.

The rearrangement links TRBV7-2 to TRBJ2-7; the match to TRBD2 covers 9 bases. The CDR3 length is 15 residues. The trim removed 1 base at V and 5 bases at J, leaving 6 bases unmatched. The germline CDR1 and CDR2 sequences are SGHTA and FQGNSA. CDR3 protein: CASSLEGTSWDEQYF. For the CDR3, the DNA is TGTGCCAGCAGCTTAGAAGGGACTAGCTGGGACGAGCAGTACTTC.

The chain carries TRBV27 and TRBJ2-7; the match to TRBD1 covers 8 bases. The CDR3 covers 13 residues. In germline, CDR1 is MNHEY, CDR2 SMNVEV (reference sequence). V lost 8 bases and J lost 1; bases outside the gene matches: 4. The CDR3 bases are TGTGCCAGCCACAGGACAGGGTCCTACGAGCAGTACTTC. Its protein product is CASHRTGSYEQYF.

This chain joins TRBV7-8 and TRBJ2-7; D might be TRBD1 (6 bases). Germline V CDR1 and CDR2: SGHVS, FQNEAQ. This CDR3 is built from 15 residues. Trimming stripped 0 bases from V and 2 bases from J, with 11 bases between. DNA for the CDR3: TGTGCCAGCAGCTTAGCAGCAGGGGCGGCCTACGAGCAGTACTTC. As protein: CASSLAAGAAYEQYF. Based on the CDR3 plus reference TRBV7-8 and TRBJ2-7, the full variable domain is GAGVSQSPRYKVAKRGQDVALRCDPISGHVSLFWYQQALGQGPEFLTYFQNEAQLDKSGLPSDRFFAERPEGSVSTLKIQRTQQEDSAVYLCASSLAAGAAYEQYFGPGTRLTVT.

CDR3 DNA sequence: TGTGCCAGCAGTATGATGGGGGCAGCTCAAGAGACCCAGTACTTC. Protein product: CASSMMGAAQETQYF. The V gene is TRBV25-1, the J gene TRBJ2-5; possible D gene TRBD1, 6 bases. V was pared by 5 bases and J by 2 bases, with 15 bases between. Germline CDR1 reads MGHDK; CDR2 reads SYGVNS. This CDR3 has 15 amino acids.

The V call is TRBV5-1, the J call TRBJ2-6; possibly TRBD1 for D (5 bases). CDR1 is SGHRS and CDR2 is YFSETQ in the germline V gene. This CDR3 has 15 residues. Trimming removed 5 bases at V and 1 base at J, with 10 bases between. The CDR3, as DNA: TGCGCCAGCAGGATCAGGGTATCTGGGGCCAACGTCCTGACTTTC. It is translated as CASRIRVSGANVLTF.

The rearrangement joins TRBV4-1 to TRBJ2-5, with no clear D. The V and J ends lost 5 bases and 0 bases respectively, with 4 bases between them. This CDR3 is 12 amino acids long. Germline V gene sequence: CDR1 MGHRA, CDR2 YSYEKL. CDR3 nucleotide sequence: TGCGCCAGCAGCTCCCACCAAGAGACCCAGTACTTC. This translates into CASSSHQETQYF.

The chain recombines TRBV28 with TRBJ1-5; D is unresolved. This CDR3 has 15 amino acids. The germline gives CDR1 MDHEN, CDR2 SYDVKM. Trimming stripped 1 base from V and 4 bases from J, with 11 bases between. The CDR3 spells CASSLLRGTNQPQHF. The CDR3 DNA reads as TGTGCCAGCAGTTTATTACGAGGAACAAATCAGCCCCAGCATTTT.

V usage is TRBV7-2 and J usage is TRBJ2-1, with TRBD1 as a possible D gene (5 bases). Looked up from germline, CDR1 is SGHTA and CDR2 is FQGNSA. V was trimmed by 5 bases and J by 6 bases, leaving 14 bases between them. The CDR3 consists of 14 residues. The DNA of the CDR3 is TGTGCCAGCAGCAAAGCCCCCAGGGTCAATGAGCAGTTCTTC. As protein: CASSKAPRVNEQFF.